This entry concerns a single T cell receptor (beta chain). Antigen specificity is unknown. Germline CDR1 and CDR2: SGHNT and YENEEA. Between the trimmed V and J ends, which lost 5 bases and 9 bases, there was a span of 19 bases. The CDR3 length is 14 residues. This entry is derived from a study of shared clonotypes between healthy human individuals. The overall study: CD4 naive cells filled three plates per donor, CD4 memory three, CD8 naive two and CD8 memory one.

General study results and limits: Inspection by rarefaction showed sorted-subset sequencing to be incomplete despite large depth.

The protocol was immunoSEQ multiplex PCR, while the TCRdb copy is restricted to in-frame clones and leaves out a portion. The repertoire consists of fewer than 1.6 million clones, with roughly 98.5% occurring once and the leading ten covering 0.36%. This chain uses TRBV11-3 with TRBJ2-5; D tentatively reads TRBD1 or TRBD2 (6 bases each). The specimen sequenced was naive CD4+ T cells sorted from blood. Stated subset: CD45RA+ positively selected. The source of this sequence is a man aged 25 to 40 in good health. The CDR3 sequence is CASSRGRGRSAQYF. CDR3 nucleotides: TGTGCCAGCAGCCGAGGTCGGGGGCGCTCGGCCCAGTACTTC.